This TCR beta chain is drawn from a study of cytomegalovirus exposure and HLA in healthy donors. General observations from the study: Reports indicated that the classifier achieved high specificity and sensitivity in diagnosing cytomegalovirus status. A list of around 150 TCR beta chains associated with cytomegalovirus was given.

In its sample, this clone was seen once. Its matching antigen is unknown. J was trimmed by 2 bases and V by 2 bases; bases with no gene match: 11. The CDR3 loop spans 18 amino acids. Germline V gene lookup returns CDR1 MRHNA and CDR2 SNTAGT. Clones were sequenced by immunoSEQ multiplex PCR, and TCRdb holds only the in-frame ones, with some missing. The table records under 150,000 clones, around 90% of them present only once. V and J are TRBV6-4 and TRBJ2-3, with TRBD2 matching over 9 bases. Sequenced: PBMCs. This clonotype was obtained from a woman under 30 in good health and CMV-seronegative. In DNA, the CDR3 is TGTGCCAGCAGTGACCCTAGCGGGATCGCATCCTACACAGATACGCAGTATTTT. This sequence encodes CASSDPSGIASYTDTQYF.